Listed here is a single T cell receptor (beta chain). The germline V and J ends were trimmed by 5 bases and 0 bases, with 14 bases remaining between them. The CDR3 is made up of 15 amino acids. Germline CDR1 is SGHVS and CDR2 is FQNEAQ. This sample is part of a study of shared T cell receptors in the human thymus. The repertoire was sequenced with immunoSEQ multiplex PCR; TCRdb's copy has only in-frame clones and lacks some. The sample gives roughly 660,000 clones, more than 75% of which show up once; approximately 0.011% is in the top ten. The same specimen was also included in a second study, on human thymus T cells. That work adds: Healthy Finnish infants undergoing corrective surgery for congenital heart defects provided the donor material. Obtained as resections during corrective heart surgery, the thymus tissue was then studied. V and J genes seemed to be used with bias in thymic and blood repertoires. Related research reported highly overlapping thymic repertoires among unrelated individuals.

The sequencing input was thymocytes. V usage is TRBV7-8 and J usage is TRBJ2-7, with TRBD2 as a possible D gene (7 bases). This TCR derives from a boy in the first two years of life with a congenital heart defect. CDR3 nucleotides: TGTGCCAGCAGCGCGGGGGAACAGGGCTCCTACGAGCAGTACTTC. Its protein product is CASSAGEQGSYEQYF.